This TCR beta chain was sequenced during a study of cytomegalovirus exposure and HLA in healthy donors. The primer mix had 60 Vbeta and 13 Jbeta primers. Assay: immunoSEQ multiplex PCR; the TCRdb copy retains only in-frame clones and omits some. The data contain under 50,000 clones, roughly 87% of them singletons. V dropped 4 bases and J dropped 0 bases, with 7 bases sitting between them. CDR1 and CDR2 from the germline V gene are SGHRS and YFSETQ. CDR3 length: 13 amino acids. V usage is TRBV5-1 and J usage is TRBJ1-1; D remains ambiguous. This clonotype was obtained from a woman aged 40 to 55 in good health and CMV-seropositive. The sequenced sample consisted of PBMCs. The CDR3 nucleotides read TGCGCCAGCAGCCCCCCCATGAACACTGAAGCTTTCTTT. This codes for CASSPPMNTEAFF.